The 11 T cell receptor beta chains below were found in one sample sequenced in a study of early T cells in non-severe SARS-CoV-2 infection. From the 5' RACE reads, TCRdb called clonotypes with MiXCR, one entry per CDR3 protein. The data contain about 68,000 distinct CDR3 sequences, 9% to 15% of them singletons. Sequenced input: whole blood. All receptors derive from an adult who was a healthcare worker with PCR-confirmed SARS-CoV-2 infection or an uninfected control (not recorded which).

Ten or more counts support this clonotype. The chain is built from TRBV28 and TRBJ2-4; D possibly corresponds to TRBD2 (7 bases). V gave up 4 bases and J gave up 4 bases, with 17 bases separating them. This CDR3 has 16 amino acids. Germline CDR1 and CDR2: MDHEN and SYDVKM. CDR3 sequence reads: CASSSPGGQEKNIQYF. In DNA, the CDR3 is TGTGCCAGCAGTTCCCCCGGGGGGCAAGAGAAAAACATTCAGTACTTC.

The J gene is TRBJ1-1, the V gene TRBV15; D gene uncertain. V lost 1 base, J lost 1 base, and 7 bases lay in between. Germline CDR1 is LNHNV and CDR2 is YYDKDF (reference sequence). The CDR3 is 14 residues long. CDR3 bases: TGTGCCACCAGCAGAGCGACGACGAACACTGAAGCTTTCTTT. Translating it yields CATSRATTNTEAFF.

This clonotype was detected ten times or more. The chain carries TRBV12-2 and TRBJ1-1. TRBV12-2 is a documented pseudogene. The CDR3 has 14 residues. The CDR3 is CASRPRERACEAFF. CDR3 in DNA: TGTGCAAGTCGCCCCCGAGAGAGGGCTTGTGAAGCTTTCTTT.

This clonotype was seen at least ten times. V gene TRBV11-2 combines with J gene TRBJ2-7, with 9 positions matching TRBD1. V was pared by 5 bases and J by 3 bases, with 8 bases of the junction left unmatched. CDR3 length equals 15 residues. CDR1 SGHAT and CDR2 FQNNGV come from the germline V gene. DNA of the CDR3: TGTGCCAGCAGCACACCGGGACAGGGCAACTACGAGCAGTACTTC. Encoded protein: CASSTPGQGNYEQYF.

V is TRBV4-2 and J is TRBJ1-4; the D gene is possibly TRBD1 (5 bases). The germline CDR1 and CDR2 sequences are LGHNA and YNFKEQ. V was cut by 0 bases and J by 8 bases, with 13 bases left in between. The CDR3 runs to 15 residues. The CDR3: CASSQDTGQLEKLFF. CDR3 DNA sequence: TGTGCCAGCAGCCAAGATACGGGGCAATTAGAAAAACTGTTTTTT.

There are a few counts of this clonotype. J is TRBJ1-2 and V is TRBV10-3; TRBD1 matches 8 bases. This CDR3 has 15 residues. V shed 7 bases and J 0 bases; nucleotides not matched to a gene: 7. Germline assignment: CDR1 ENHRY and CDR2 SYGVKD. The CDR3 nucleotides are TGTGCCATCACCCCCAGGGGGCGACCTAACTATGGCTACACCTTC. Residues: CAITPRGRPNYGYTF.

The chain's CDR3 is CASSTGPRGIAPKNIQYF. In DNA, the CDR3 is TGTGCCAGCAGCACTGGCCCCAGGGGGATCGCGCCCAAAAACATTCAGTACTTC. The gene calls are TRBV21-1 and TRBJ2-4; the table's TRBD1 call for D was not verified on the DNA. TRBV21-1 is marked as a pseudogene. The CDR3 length is 18 residues.

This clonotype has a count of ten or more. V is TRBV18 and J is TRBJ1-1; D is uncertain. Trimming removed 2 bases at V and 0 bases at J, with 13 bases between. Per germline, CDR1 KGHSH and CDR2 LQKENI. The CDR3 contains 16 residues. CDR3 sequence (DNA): TGTGCCAGCTCACCATCCGTCTATGGAATGAACACTGAAGCTTTCTTT. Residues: CASSPSVYGMNTEAFF.

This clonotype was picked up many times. DNA of the CDR3: TGTGCCAGCAGCAGGGGGACTAGCGGGGAGCAGTACTTC. It codes for CASSRGTSGEQYF. The chain uses TRBV12-3 or TRBV12-4 and TRBJ2-7, with TRBD2 matching 12 bases. This CDR3 region has 13 residues. The junction had 4 bases not matched to a gene; V was cut back by 6 bases and J by 7 bases.

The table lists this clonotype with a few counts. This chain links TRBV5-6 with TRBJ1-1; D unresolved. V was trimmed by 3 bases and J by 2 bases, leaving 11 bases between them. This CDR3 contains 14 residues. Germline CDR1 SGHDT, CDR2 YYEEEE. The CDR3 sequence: CASSSQSGNTEAFF. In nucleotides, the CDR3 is TGTGCCAGCAGCTCGCAGTCAGGTAACACTGAAGCTTTCTTT.

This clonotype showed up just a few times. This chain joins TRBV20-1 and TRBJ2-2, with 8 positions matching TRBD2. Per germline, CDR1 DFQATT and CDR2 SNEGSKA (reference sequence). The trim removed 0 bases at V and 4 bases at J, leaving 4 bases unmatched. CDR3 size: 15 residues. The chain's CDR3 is CSARDFGGGTGELFF. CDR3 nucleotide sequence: TGCAGTGCTAGAGATTTCGGGGGGGGCACCGGGGAGCTGTTTTTT.